These 21 T cell receptor beta chains were sequenced from one sample in a study of cytomegalovirus exposure and HLA in healthy donors. The PCR contained 60 Vbeta and 13 Jbeta primers. Clones were read by immunoSEQ multiplex PCR, and TCRdb kept only the in-frame ones, dropping some. The data contain some 110,000 clones, under 85% of them singletons. Material: PBMCs. These receptors were taken from a man younger than 45 in good health and CMV-seropositive.

Remarks on this clone: At one end, the junction sequence differs from germline, possibly due to a read error. The chain has TRBV5-6 and TRBJ1-2; weak D call: TRBD1 (5 bases). Germline assignment: CDR1 SGHDT and CDR2 YYEEEE. CDR3 size: 15 residues. CDR3 sequence reads: CAVFPDSGQNYGYPF. In nucleotides, the CDR3 is TGTGCCGTCTTCCCCGACAGTGGACAAAACTATGGCTACCCCTTC.

About this clone: One end of the junction does not line up with germline, which may come from a read error. For the CDR3, the DNA is TGTTCCAGCAGTCATGGGACAGGGGAGAAGGACTTC. Translating gives CSSSHGTGEKDF. This sequence joins TRBV7-9 and TRBJ2-5; TRBD1 aligns across 10 bases. The germline V gene has CDR1 SEHNR and CDR2 FQNEAQ (reference sequence). This CDR3 is 12 amino acids long. Full variable domain (remainder filled in from reference TRBV7-9 and TRBJ2-5): DTGVSQNPRHKITKRGQNVTFRCDPISEHNRLYWYRQTLGQGPEFLTYFQNEAQLEKSRLLSDRFSAERPKGSFSTLEIQRTEQGDSAMYLCSSSHGTGEKDFGPGTRLLVL.

V is TRBV29-1 and J is TRBJ2-2; possibly TRBD2 for D (6 bases). In germline, CDR1 is SQVTM, CDR2 ANQGSEA. The CDR3 runs to 15 residues. Trimming took 0 bases from V and 0 from J, leaving 8 bases between them. DNA for the CDR3: TGCAGCGTTGAAGACGGGACTTCGAACACCGGGGAGCTGTTTTTT. This translates into CSVEDGTSNTGELFF.

This clone was seen more than once but under ten times. J is TRBJ2-7 and V is TRBV6-6; TRBD2 matches at 9 bases. CDR3 size: 15 residues. CDR1 MNHNY and CDR2 SVGAGI come from the germline V gene (reference sequence). V trimming: 5 bases; J trimming: 3 bases; junction bases outside the gene matches: 8. CDR3 coding DNA: TGTGCCAGCAGTCTTATAGCGGGGGCCATCTACGAGCAGTACTTC. It specifies CASSLIAGAIYEQYF.

This clone has more than one count but fewer than ten. The chain links TRBV7-9 to TRBJ1-1, with 9 bases identical to TRBD1. V shed 5 bases, J shed 5 bases, and the junction held 6 bases outside the gene matches. The CDR3 has 14 amino acids. The germline V gene encodes CDR1 SEHNR and CDR2 FQNEAQ (reference sequence). The CDR3 loop is CASSQMTGGTEAFF. CDR3 bases: TGTGCCAGCAGCCAAATGACAGGGGGAACTGAAGCTTTCTTT.

The chain couples TRBV6-1 to TRBJ1-2; D uncertain. The CDR3 length is 14 residues. V lost 4 bases and J 5 bases, leaving 14 bases between the germline ends. The germline V gene has CDR1 MNHNS and CDR2 SASEGT. CDR3: CASSASGGSYGYTF. The CDR3 coding sequence is TGTGCCAGCAGTGCGTCAGGAGGGTCATATGGCTACACCTTC.

The V and J genes are TRBV11-2 and TRBJ2-7; D uncertain. The CDR3 loop spans 18 amino acids. V lost 0 bases, J lost 2 bases, and 20 bases lay in between. Germline V CDR1 and CDR2: SGHAT, FQNNGV. The CDR3 nucleotides read TGTGCCAGCAGCTTAGACCCCACAATTGGGCAAAACACCTACGAGCAGTACTTC. Its protein product is CASSLDPTIGQNTYEQYF. Variable domain in full (rest from reference TRBV11-2 and TRBJ2-7): EAGVAQSPRYKIIEKRQSVAFWCNPISGHATLYWYQQILGQGPKLLIQFQNNGVVDDSQLPKDRFSAERLKGVDSTLKIQPAKLEDSAVYLCASSLDPTIGQNTYEQYFGPGTRLTVT.

The CDR3 sequence is CATSPLTGGAYEQYF. CDR3 DNA: TGTGCCACCAGCCCCCTAACGGGGGGAGCCTACGAGCAGTACTTC. This chain joins TRBV15 and TRBJ2-7; TRBD2 agrees at 7 bases. CDR3 length: 15 amino acids. V was pared by 5 bases and J by 2 bases, with 9 bases of the junction left unmatched. Germline CDR1 LNHNV, CDR2 YYDKDF (reference sequence). The complete variable domain, with remaining parts taken from reference TRBV15 and TRBJ2-7, reads DAMVIQNPRYQVTQFGKPVTLSCSQTLNHNVMYWYQQKSSQAPKLLFHYYDKDFNNEADTPDNFQSRRPNTSFCFLDIRSPGLGDTAMYLCATSPLTGGAYEQYFGPGTRLTVT.

CDR3 sequence: CASSLTGPENTEAFF. Here the CDR3 DNA reads TGTGCCAGCAGTCTGACAGGGCCTGAGAACACTGAAGCTTTCTTT. This chain links TRBV28 with TRBJ1-1, with 7 bases aligning to TRBD1. From germline, CDR1 is MDHEN and CDR2 SYDVKM. The ends lost 5 bases at V and 1 base at J; junction bases unmatched: 7. The CDR3 extends over 15 amino acids.

The chain links TRBV11-2 to TRBJ2-7, with a weak D call TRBD1 (5 bases). The CDR3 covers 14 residues. The germline CDR1 and CDR2 sequences are SGHAT and FQNNGV. Between the trimmed V and J ends, which lost 5 bases and 2 bases, there was a span of 13 bases. This CDR3 reads CASSPHPGPYEQYF. In DNA, the CDR3 is TGTGCCAGCAGCCCCCACCCAGGGCCCTACGAGCAGTACTTC.

This clone was observed a handful of times. The chain couples TRBV19 to TRBJ1-4, with D perhaps TRBD1 (5 bases). The CDR3 covers 15 residues. CDR1 is LNHDA, CDR2 SQIVND, per germline (reference sequence). V was shortened by 4 bases and J by 7 bases, with 16 bases between the two germline ends. The DNA for the CDR3 is TGTGCCAGTAGTACCACCTCGGGGAGGGGTGAAAAACTGTTTTTT. This codes for CASSTTSGRGEKLFF.

The V call is TRBV7-6, the J call TRBJ2-1; a possible D gene is TRBD1 (6 bases). Between the trimmed V and J ends, which lost 0 bases and 8 bases, there was a span of 14 bases. Germline V gene sequence: CDR1 SGHVS, CDR2 FNYEAQ. This CDR3 is 15 amino acids long. This CDR3 reads CASSLALAGVDEQFF. CDR3 nucleotide sequence: TGTGCCAGCAGCTTAGCGCTAGCAGGGGTCGATGAGCAGTTCTTC.

The rearrangement joins TRBV5-4 to TRBJ2-5, with 13 bases fitting TRBD2. Germline CDR1 is SGHNT and CDR2 is YYREEE (reference sequence). The CDR3 has 16 residues. V lost 3 bases to trimming and J lost 4 bases; unmatched junction nucleotides: 6. The CDR3 DNA follows: TGTGCCAGCAGCTACCGAAGGACTAGCGGGGGAGAGACCCAGTACTTC. Amino acids: CASSYRRTSGGETQYF.

The chain links TRBV14 to TRBJ2-1; D is uncertain. The germline V and J ends were trimmed by 0 bases and 9 bases, with 9 bases remaining between them. CDR1 SGHDN and CDR2 FVKESK come from the germline V gene. There are 13 residues in the CDR3. CDR3 loop: CASSQDNIAEQFF. In DNA, the CDR3 is TGTGCCAGCAGCCAAGATAACATAGCTGAGCAGTTCTTC.

This clone was seen a few times. The chain couples TRBV7-3 to TRBJ1-1; TRBD1 might be the D (5 bases). The length of the CDR3 is 15 residues. The V end was cut by 1 base, the J end by 1 base, with 10 bases between. In germline, CDR1 is SGHTA, CDR2 FQGTGA. CDR3 nucleotides: TGTGCCAGCAGCTTAAGGCCCAGGGAGAACACTGAAGCTTTCTTT. The encoded protein is CASSLRPRENTEAFF.

CDR3 protein: CASSLVGNIQYF. Written as DNA, the CDR3 is TGTGCCAGCAGCTTAGTCGGAAACATTCAGTACTTC. The chain carries TRBV7-8 and TRBJ2-4, with D unclear. In germline, CDR1 is SGHVS, CDR2 FQNEAQ. The CDR3 is made up of 12 amino acids. Trimming took 1 base from V and 6 from J, leaving 4 bases between them.

The CDR3 region is CASSLVTGGDTEAFF. For the CDR3, the DNA is TGCGCCAGCAGCTTGGTGACAGGGGGGGACACTGAAGCTTTCTTT. The rearrangement uses TRBV5-1 and TRBJ1-1, with 9 nucleotides matching TRBD1. Germline loops: CDR1 SGHRS, CDR2 YFSETQ. The junction had 3 bases not matched to a gene; V was cut back by 0 bases and J by 3 bases. The CDR3 extends over 15 amino acids.

This clone was seen once. This chain uses TRBV28 with TRBJ1-2; D gene unclear. Germline V gene sequence: CDR1 MDHEN, CDR2 SYDVKM. The CDR3 spans 12 residues. V lost 8 bases, J lost 4 bases, and 11 bases lay in between. The CDR3: CASRAGVYGYTF. The CDR3 DNA follows: TGTGCCAGCCGAGCCGGGGTCTATGGCTACACCTTC.

The chain employs TRBV9 and TRBJ1-6, with a possible D match to TRBD1 (5 bases). Trimming removed 0 bases from V and 2 bases from J, with 15 bases in between. The CDR3 extends over 18 amino acids. CDR1 is SGDLS and CDR2 is YYNGEE in the germline V gene. In nucleotides, the CDR3 is TGTGCCAGCAGCGTAGGGGCGGGAGGGGACGCCTATAATTCACCCCTCCACTTT. This encodes CASSVGAGGDAYNSPLHF.

This sequence joins TRBV5-1 and TRBJ1-6, with D tentatively TRBD1 (6 bases). Germline V gene lookup returns CDR1 SGHRS and CDR2 YFSETQ. V was shortened by 2 bases and J by 7 bases, with 19 bases between the two germline ends. The CDR3 extends over 17 amino acids. In DNA form, the CDR3 reads TGCGCCAGCAGCTTAAGTGACAGGCCCCAGGGGAATTCACCCCTCCACTTT. Its protein product is CASSLSDRPQGNSPLHF.

The V and J genes are TRBV4-1 and TRBJ2-1, with TRBD2 as a possible D gene (5 bases). Germline CDR1 and CDR2: MGHRA and YSYEKL. V was clipped by 0 bases and J by 6 bases, with 12 bases between them. The CDR3 runs to 15 residues. CDR3 in DNA: TGCGCCAGCAGCCAAGAGGGCCTAGCCTTCAATGAGCAGTTCTTC. It codes for CASSQEGLAFNEQFF.